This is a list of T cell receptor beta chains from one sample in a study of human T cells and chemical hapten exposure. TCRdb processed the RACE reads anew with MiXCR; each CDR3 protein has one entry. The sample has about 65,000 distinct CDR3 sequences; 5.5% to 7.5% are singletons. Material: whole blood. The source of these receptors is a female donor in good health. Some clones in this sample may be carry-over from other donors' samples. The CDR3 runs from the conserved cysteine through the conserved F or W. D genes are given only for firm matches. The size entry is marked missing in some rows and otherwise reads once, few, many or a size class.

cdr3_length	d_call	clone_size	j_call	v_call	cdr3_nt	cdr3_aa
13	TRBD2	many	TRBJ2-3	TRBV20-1	TGCAGTGCTAGAGTTAGCGGGATAAATACGCAGTATTTT	CSARVSGINTQYF
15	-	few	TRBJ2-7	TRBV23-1	TGCGCCAGCAGTCAATCGTGGGGGCTCCCGGTCGAGCAGTACTTC	CASSQSWGLPVEQYF
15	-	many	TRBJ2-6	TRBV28	TGTGCCAGCAGTCAACGGGGGCCTGGGGCCAACGTCCTGACTTTC	CASSQRGPGANVLTF
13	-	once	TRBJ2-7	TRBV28	TGTGCCAGCAGAAAACCACTGGACTACAAGCAGTACTTC	CASRKPLDYKQYF
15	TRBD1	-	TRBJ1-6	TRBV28	TGTGCCAGCAGTTTCTCTTCAGGGGGGGATTCACCCCTCCACTTT	CASSFSSGGDSPLHF
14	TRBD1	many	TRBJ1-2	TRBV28	TGTGCCAGCAGTTTAGGGACAGCCCTAGATGGCTACACCTTC	CASSLGTALDGYTF
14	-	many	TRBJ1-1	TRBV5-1	TGCGCCAGCAGCTCCACAGGGTTGAACACTGAAGCTTTCTTT	CASSSTGLNTEAFF
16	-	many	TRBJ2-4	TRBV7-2	TGTGCCAGCAGCTTGGAGACAGCCCTTAGCAAAAACATTCAGTACTTC	CASSLETALSKNIQYF
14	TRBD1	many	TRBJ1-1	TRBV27	TGTGCCAGCAGTCCAGGGGGCTTGAACACTGAAGCTTTCTTT	CASSPGGLNTEAFF
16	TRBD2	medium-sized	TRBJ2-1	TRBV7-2	TGTGCCAGCAGCCGGGGAGCTAGCGGGCACTACAATGAGCAGTTCTTC	CASSRGASGHYNEQFF
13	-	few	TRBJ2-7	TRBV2	TGTGCCAGCAGTGGTCCGAAAAACTACGAGCAGTACTTC	CASSGPKNYEQYF
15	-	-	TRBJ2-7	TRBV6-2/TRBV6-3	TGTGCCAGCAGTACATGGACAGGGAGGGGCCACGAGCAGTACTTC	CASSTWTGRGHEQYF
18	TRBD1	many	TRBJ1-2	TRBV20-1	TGCAGTGCTAGAGATCTTCCAGACAGGGGCCGCCAAGACTATGGCTACACCTTC	CSARDLPDRGRQDYGYTF
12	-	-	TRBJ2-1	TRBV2	TGTGCCAGCATGCACTCAACTCATGAGCAGTTCTTC	CASMHSTHEQFF
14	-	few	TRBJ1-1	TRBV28	TGTGCCAGCAGCCTTCGCAGAGGGGGAACTGAAGCTTTCTTT	CASSLRRGGTEAFF
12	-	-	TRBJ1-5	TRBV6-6	TGTGCCAGCAGACCGACAGATCAGCCCCAGCATTTT	CASRPTDQPQHF
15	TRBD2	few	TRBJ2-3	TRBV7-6	TGTGCCAGCAGCTTAGTGCGGGAGAGTGCAGATACGCAGTATTTT	CASSLVRESADTQYF
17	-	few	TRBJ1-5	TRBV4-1	TGCGCCAGCAGCCGAGCATACTTGGAGGGAAGAAACCAGCCCCAGCATTTT	CASSRAYLEGRNQPQHF
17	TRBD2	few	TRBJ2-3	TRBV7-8	TGTGCCAGCAGCTTAGCCCGTTTCGGGGGAGGGCCGGATACGCAGTATTTT	CASSLARFGGGPDTQYF
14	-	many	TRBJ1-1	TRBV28	TGTGCCAGCAGTTTCCAAGTACTGAACACTGAAGCTTTCTTT	CASSFQVLNTEAFF
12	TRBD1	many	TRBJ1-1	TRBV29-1	TGCAGCGTGGACAGGGGGAGGTCTGAAGCTTTCTTT	CSVDRGRSEAFF
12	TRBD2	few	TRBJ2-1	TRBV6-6	TGTGCCAGTACCGGAGCGGGGAATGAGCAGTTCTTC	CASTGAGNEQFF
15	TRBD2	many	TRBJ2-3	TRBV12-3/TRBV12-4	TGTGCCAGCAGTTTACCAGGGACTAACACAGATACGCAGTATTTT	CASSLPGTNTDTQYF
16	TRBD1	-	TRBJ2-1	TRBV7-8	TGTGCCAGCAGCAAATGGGACAGGAGCTCCTACAATGAGCAGTTCTTC	CASSKWDRSSYNEQFF
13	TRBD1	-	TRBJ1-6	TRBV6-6	TGTGCCAGTGTACAGGGGAATAATTCACCCCTCCACTTT	CASVQGNNSPLHF
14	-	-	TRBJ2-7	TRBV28	TGTGCCAGCAGTTTCGACATAAGCTCCTACGAGCAGTACTTC	CASSFDISSYEQYF
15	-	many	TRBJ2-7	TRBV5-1	TGCGCCAGCAGCTTGGTGCGGCAGCCCTCCTACGAGCAGTACTTC	CASSLVRQPSYEQYF
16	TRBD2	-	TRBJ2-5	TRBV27	TGTGCCAGCAGTTTCTTTAGCGGGAGCCGACAAGAGACCCAGTACTTC	CASSFFSGSRQETQYF
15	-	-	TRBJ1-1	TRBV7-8	TGTGCCAGCAGCTTAGTTCGGGGTTTGGGTACTGAAGCTTTCTTT	CASSLVRGLGTEAFF
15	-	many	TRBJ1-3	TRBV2	TGTGCCAGCACCCGTGGGCTAAACTCTGGAAACACCATATATTTT	CASTRGLNSGNTIYF
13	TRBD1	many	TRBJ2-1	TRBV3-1	TGTGCCAGCAGCCATTCGCAGGGGGATGAGCAGTTCTTC	CASSHSQGDEQFF
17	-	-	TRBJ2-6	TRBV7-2	TGTGCCAGCAGCTTAGTGGACAAGACTTCTGGGGCCAACGTCCTGACTTTC	CASSLVDKTSGANVLTF
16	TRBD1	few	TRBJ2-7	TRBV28	TGTGCCAGTACGAAGTCCGGGACAGGGGCATCCTACGAGCAGTACTTC	CASTKSGTGASYEQYF
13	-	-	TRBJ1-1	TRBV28	TGTGCCAGAAGAAGGGCGGTGAACACTGAAGCTTTCTTT	CARRRAVNTEAFF
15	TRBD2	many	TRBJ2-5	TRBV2	TGTGCCAGCAGTGTTGCGGGAGGCTCCGGCGAGACCCAGTACTTC	CASSVAGGSGETQYF
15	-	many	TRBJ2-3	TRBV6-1	TGTGCCAGCACCTACCGGGACATACCAACAGATACGCAGTATTTT	CASTYRDIPTDTQYF
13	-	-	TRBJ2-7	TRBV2	TGTGCCAGCAAGAGTTTGGGGTCCTACGAGCAGTACTTC	CASKSLGSYEQYF
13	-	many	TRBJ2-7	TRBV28	TGTGCCAGCAGTTTGGGTCCTCACAGGGACGAGTACTTC	CASSLGPHRDEYF
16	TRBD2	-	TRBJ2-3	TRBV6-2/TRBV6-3	TGTGCCAGCAGTTACGGAGCTAGCGGGAGTATCGATACGCAGTATTTT	CASSYGASGSIDTQYF
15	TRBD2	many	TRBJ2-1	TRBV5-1	TGCGCCAGCAGCAGGACTAGCGGGTCCTTCAATGAGCAGTTCTTC	CASSRTSGSFNEQFF
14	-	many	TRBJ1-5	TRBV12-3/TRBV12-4	TGTGCCAGCAGTTTAGTAGGGGTAGGGCAGCCCCAGCATTTT	CASSLVGVGQPQHF
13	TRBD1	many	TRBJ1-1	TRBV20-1	TGCAGTGTACCGAACAGGGGGAACACTGAAGCTTTCTTT	CSVPNRGNTEAFF
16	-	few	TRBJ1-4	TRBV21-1	TGTGCCAGCAGCAAAGATAACGCAGGGACTAATGAAAAACTGTTTTTT	CASSKDNAGTNEKLFF
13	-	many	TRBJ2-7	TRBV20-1	TGCAGTGCTAACCTTAGATTGGCTGCCGAGCAGTACTTC	CSANLRLAAEQYF
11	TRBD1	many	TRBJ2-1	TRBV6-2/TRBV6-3	TGTGCCAGCAGCAACAGGGGGCGGGAGTTCTTC	CASSNRGREFF
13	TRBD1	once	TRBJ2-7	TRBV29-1	TGCAGCGTTGAAGGGACAGGGGCCTACGAGCAGTACTTC	CSVEGTGAYEQYF
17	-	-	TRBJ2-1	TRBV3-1	TGTGCCAGCAGCCCGAAAGGGCTAGCCTCTTCTGACAATGAGCAGTTCTTC	CASSPKGLASSDNEQFF
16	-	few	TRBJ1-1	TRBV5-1	TGCGCCAGCAGCTTGTTGGTGGGGCGGTCGGACACTGAAGCTTTCTTT	CASSLLVGRSDTEAFF
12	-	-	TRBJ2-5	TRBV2	TGTGCCAGCATGGGGGGCAGCGAGACCCAGTACTTC	CASMGGSETQYF
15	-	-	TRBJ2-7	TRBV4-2	TGTGCCAGCAGCCACCCTGAAGGACTCGGCTACGAGCAGTACTTC	CASSHPEGLGYEQYF
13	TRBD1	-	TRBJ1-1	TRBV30	TGTGCCTGGAGGATGGACAGGGTCACTGAAGCTTTCTTT	CAWRMDRVTEAFF
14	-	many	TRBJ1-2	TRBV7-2	TGTGCCAGCAGCGCCGACAGAGCTAACTATGGCTACACCTTC	CASSADRANYGYTF
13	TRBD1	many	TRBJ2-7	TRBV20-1	TGCAGTGCCCCGGGACAGATCTCAGACGAGCAGTACTTC	CSAPGQISDEQYF
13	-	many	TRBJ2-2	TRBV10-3	TGTGCCACGAAACAGAGGAACACCGGGGAGCTGTTTTTT	CATKQRNTGELFF